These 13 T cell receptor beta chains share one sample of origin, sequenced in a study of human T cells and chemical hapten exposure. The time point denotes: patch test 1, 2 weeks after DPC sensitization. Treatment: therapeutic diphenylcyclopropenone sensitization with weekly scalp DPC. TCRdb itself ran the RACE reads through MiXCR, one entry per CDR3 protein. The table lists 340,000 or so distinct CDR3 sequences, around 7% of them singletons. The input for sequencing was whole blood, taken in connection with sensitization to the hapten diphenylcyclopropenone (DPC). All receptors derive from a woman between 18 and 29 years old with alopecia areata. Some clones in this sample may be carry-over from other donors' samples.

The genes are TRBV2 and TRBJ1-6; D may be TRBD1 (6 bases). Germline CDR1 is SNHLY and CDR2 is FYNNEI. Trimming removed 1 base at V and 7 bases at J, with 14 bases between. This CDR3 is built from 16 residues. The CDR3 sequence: CASSEGQVWDNSPLHF. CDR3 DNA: TGTGCCAGCAGTGAAGGACAGGTTTGGGACAATTCACCCCTCCACTTT.

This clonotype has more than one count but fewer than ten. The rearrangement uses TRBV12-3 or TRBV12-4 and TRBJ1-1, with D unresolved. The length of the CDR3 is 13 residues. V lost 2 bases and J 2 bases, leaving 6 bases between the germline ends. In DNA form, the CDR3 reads TGTGCCAGCAGTTTATGGGAAAACACTGAAGCTTTCTTT. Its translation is CASSLWENTEAFF.

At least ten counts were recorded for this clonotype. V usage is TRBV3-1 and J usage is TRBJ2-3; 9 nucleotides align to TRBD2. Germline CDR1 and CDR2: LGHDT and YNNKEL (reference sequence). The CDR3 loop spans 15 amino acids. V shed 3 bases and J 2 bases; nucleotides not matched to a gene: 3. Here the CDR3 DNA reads TGTGCCAGCAGCCATCTAGCGGGGATCACAGATACGCAGTATTTT. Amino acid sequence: CASSHLAGITDTQYF.

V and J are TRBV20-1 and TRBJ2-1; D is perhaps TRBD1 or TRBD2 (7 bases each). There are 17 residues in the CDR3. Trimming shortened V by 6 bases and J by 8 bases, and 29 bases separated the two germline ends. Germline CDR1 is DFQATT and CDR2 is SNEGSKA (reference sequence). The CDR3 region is CSARGFQASGGKYEQFF. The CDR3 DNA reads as TGCAGTGCCAGGGGGTTTCAGGCTAGCGGTGGGAAGTATGAGCAGTTCTTC.

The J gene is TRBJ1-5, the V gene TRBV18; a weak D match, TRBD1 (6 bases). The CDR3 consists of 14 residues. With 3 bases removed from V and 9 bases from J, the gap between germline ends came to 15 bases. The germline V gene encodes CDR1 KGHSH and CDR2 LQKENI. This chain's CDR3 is CASSPDRIIRPQHF. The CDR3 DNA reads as TGTGCCAGCTCACCCGACAGGATAATCAGGCCCCAGCATTTT.

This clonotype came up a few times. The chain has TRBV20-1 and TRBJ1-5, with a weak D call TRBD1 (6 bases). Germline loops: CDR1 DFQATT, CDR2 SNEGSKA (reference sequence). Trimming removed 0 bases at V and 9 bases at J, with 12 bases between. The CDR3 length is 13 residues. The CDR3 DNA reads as TGCAGTGCTAGAGAGGCAGGGGCTCCGCCCCAGCATTTT. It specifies CSAREAGAPPQHF.

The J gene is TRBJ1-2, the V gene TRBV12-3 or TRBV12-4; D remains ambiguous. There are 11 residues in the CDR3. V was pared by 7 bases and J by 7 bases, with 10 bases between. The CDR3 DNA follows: TGTGCCAGCAAGAAGACTGGTGGCTACACCTTC. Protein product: CASKKTGGYTF.

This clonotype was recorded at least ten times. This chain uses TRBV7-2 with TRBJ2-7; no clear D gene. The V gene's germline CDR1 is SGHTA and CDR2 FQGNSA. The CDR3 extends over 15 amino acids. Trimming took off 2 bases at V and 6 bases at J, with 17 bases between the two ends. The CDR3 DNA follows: TGTGCCAGCAGCTTAATCGCTCCCAACACGGGCGAGCAGTACTTC. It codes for CASSLIAPNTGEQYF.

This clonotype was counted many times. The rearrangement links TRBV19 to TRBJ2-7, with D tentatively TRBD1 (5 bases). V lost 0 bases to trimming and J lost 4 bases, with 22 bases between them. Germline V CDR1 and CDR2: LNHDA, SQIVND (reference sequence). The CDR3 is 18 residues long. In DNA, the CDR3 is TGTGCCAGTAGTATAGATATCGTTAAGGGGTCCCTTCCATACGAGCAGTACTTC. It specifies CASSIDIVKGSLPYEQYF.

CDR3 nucleotides: TGTGCCAGCAGTGAATCCCCCGACAGCTCCATGTACAATGAGCAGTTCTTC. Its protein is CASSESPDSSMYNEQFF. The V and J genes are TRBV25-1 and TRBJ2-1; a possible D gene is TRBD1 (5 bases). The CDR3 loop spans 17 amino acids. V lost 1 base to trimming and J lost 4 bases, with 17 bases between them. The germline V gene encodes CDR1 MGHDK and CDR2 SYGVNS. Filled out from reference TRBV25-1 and TRBJ2-1, the complete variable domain reads EADIYQTPRYLVIGTGKKITLECSQTMGHDKMYWYQQDPGMELHLIHYSYGVNSTEKGDLSSESTVSRIRTEHFPLTLESARPSHTSQYLCASSESPDSSMYNEQFFGPGTRLTVL.

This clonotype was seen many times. The CDR3 is CASSGAVIGADTQYF. The CDR3 nucleotides read TGTGCCAGCAGTGGGGCTGTTATAGGGGCCGATACGCAGTATTTT. The J gene is TRBJ2-3, the V gene TRBV9; a possible D gene is TRBD1 (5 bases). The V end was cut by 5 bases, the J end by 6 bases, with 19 bases between. This CDR3 spans 15 amino acids. Germline V gene lookup returns CDR1 SGDLS and CDR2 YYNGEE.

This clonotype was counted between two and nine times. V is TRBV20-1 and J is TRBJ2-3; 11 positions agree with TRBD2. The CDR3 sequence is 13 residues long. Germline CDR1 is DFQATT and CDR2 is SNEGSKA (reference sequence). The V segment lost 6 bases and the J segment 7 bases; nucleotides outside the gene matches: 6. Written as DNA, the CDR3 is TGCAGTGCAGTGACTAGCGGGACTAATACGCAGTATTTT. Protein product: CSAVTSGTNTQYF.

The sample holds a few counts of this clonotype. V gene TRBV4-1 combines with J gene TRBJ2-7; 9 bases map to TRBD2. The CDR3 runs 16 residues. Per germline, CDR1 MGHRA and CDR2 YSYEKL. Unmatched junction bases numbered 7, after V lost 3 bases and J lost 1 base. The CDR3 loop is CASSHDSGGLSYEQYF. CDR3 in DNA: TGCGCCAGCAGCCATGATAGCGGGGGCCTTTCCTACGAGCAGTACTTC.